Described below is a single T cell receptor (beta chain) sequence and its context. This sample stems from a study of control samples from healthy donors and cancer patients. CDR1 and CDR2 (germline): SGHTA, FQGTGA. The CDR3 runs to 13 residues. V was trimmed by 5 bases and J by 10 bases, leaving 15 bases between them. Only in-frame clones appear in the TCRdb table, and some are missing; sequencing was by immunoSEQ multiplex PCR. The sample comprises tens of thousands of clones, approximately 94% of which are singletons, and approximately 4.8% rests with the top ten. The TCR comes from a woman aged 18-30 years in good health. The source material was blood. The rearrangement joins TRBV7-3 to TRBJ2-1; D perhaps matches TRBD2 (6 bases). The CDR3 spells CASSQLPGDEQFF. Here the CDR3 DNA reads TGTGCCAGCAGCCAGCTCCCGGGGGACGAGCAGTTCTTC. Together with reference TRBV7-3 and TRBJ2-1, the CDR3 gives the full variable domain: GAGVSQTPSNKVTEKGKYVELRCDPISGHTALYWYRQSLGQGPEFLIYFQGTGAADDSGLPNDRFFAVRPEGSVSTLKIQRTERGDSAVYLCASSQLPGDEQFFGPGTRLTVL.